The 23 T cell receptor beta chains in this list originate from one sample, sequenced in a study of regulatory T cells in long-lasting Graves disease. TCR beta libraries were built with iRepertoire HTBI primers and Arm-PCR of CDR3 regions. TCRdb re-called the multiplex PCR reads through MiXCR, storing one row per CDR3 protein. The sample consists of 350,000 to 500,000 distinct CDR3 sequences, around 17% of them appearing once. Time point described: newly diagnosed GD, antithyroid drugs for less than 3 months. From RNA extracted from PBMCs, the TCR library was made. These records were also assigned to another study, of T cells in Graves' hyperthyroidism and ophthalmopathy.

Specimen: peripheral blood mononuclear cells (PBMCs), collected at new diagnosis, from a patient treated with antithyroid drugs. These receptors all come from a woman aged 30 to 39 with Graves disease.

This clonotype was seen at least ten times. The V and J genes are TRBV20-1 and TRBJ2-3; the D gene is possibly TRBD2 (5 bases). Germline values: CDR1 DFQATT, CDR2 SNEGSKA (reference sequence). This CDR3 region has 13 residues. The CDR3 nucleotides read TGCAGGGTCCCTAGCTTTGGGGCAGATACGCAGTATTTT. Its translation: CRVPSFGADTQYF.

This clonotype was detected many times. This rearrangement joins TRBV11-1 to TRBJ2-7; maybe TRBD1 (5 bases). The CDR3 loop spans 15 amino acids. Germline V gene sequence: CDR1 SGHAT, CDR2 FQDESV (reference sequence). V gave up 1 base and J gave up 0 bases, with 10 bases separating them. CDR3: CASSLVGRDSYEQYF. In DNA form, the CDR3 reads TGTGCCAGCAGCTTAGTCGGCAGGGACTCCTACGAGCAGTACTTC.

This clonotype was picked up many times. This sequence joins TRBV4-3 and TRBJ2-3; D perhaps matches TRBD2 (6 bases). Germline V gene lookup returns CDR1 LGHNA and CDR2 YSLEER. CDR3 size: 17 residues. V was cut by 2 bases and J by 3 bases, with 18 bases left in between. The CDR3 sequence is CASSQKILARQTDTQYF. In DNA, the CDR3 is TGCGCCAGCAGCCAAAAAATTCTAGCGCGCCAGACAGATACGCAGTATTTT.

This clonotype has ten or more counts. J is TRBJ1-1 and V is TRBV2; D gene unclear. V lost 2 bases and J lost 3, with 13 bases in between. The CDR3 loop spans 15 amino acids. Germline values: CDR1 SNHLY, CDR2 FYNNEI. In DNA form, the CDR3 reads TGTGCCAGCAGTGAAAGGATGGAAACTTACACTGAAGCTTTCTTT. Protein product: CASSERMETYTEAFF.

This clonotype showed up just a few times. This chain connects TRBV27 to TRBJ1-6; D remains ambiguous. Germline lookup yields CDR1 MNHEY and CDR2 SMNVEV (reference sequence). This CDR3 region has 15 residues. Trimming stripped 6 bases from V and 8 bases from J, with 17 bases between. Here the CDR3 reads CASRARLERDSPLHF. As DNA, the CDR3 is TGTGCCAGCAGGGCTCGGTTAGAGAGGGATTCACCCCTCCACTTT.

The rearrangement uses TRBV18 and TRBJ1-2; 8 bases align to TRBD1. Germline trimming cut 6 bases from V and 6 bases from J; bases unmatched to any gene: 9. The length of the CDR3 is 14 residues. Germline V gene data show CDR1 as KGHSH and CDR2 as LQKENI. The CDR3 bases are TGTGCCAGCTCTGACAGGGGCGAGACGAATGGCTACACCTTC. Amino acid sequence: CASSDRGETNGYTF.

This clonotype was recorded at least ten times. This rearrangement joins TRBV13 to TRBJ2-3, with a possible D match to TRBD2 (5 bases). This CDR3 is built from 16 residues. Germline V gene data show CDR1 as PRHDT and CDR2 as FYEKMQ (reference sequence). The V and J ends lost 6 bases and 6 bases respectively, with 22 bases between them. The CDR3 protein is CASSQRTAGRVDTQYF. The CDR3 bases are TGTGCCAGCAGTCAAAGGACTGCGGGTCGGGTGGATACGCAGTATTTT.

In this sample, this clonotype turned up a few times. V usage is TRBV7-2 and J usage is TRBJ1-2, with 7 bases fitting TRBD1. The CDR3 is 14 residues long. After removal of 5 bases from V and 7 bases from J, the junction contained 10 bases not matched to a gene. Germline V gives CDR1 SGHTA, CDR2 FQGNSA. CDR3 loop: CASSAGTDGSGYTF. The CDR3 DNA is TGTGCCAGCAGCGCCGGGACAGACGGAAGTGGCTACACCTTC.

This clonotype was picked up a small number of times. The chain recombines TRBV20-1 with TRBJ1-5; D remains ambiguous. Germline CDR1 DFQATT, CDR2 SNEGSKA (reference sequence). The V and J ends lost 5 bases and 7 bases respectively, with 21 bases between them. This CDR3 has 15 amino acids. Here the CDR3 DNA reads TGCAGTGCTGCAGAGAGGGAGGGCCTTTGGCAGCCCCAGCATTTT. Its translation: CSAAEREGLWQPQHF.

J is TRBJ1-4 and V is TRBV6-1; 8 bases fit TRBD1. This CDR3 region has 14 residues. CDR1 and CDR2 (germline): MNHNS, SASEGT. V lost 5 bases, J lost 4 bases, and 3 bases stayed unmatched. The CDR3 protein is CASSRQGNNEKLFF. In DNA, the CDR3 is TGTGCCAGCAGTCGACAGGGGAATAATGAAAAACTGTTTTTT.

At least ten counts were recorded for this clonotype. The chain joins TRBV7-3 to TRBJ1-2; tentative D call: TRBD1 (6 bases). Germline assignment: CDR1 SGHTA and CDR2 FQGTGA. V was trimmed by 2 bases and J by 6 bases, leaving 10 bases between them. The CDR3 extends over 13 amino acids. Written as DNA, the CDR3 is TGTGCCAGCAGCTTATCACAGGGCAATGGCTACACCTTC. It translates to CASSLSQGNGYTF.

This clonotype was picked up a small number of times. The chain employs TRBV5-1 and TRBJ2-1; TRBD2 matches at 10 bases. The CDR3 length is 14 residues. Germline V gene sequence: CDR1 SGHRS, CDR2 YFSETQ. V shed 9 bases and J 1 base; nucleotides not matched to a gene: 4. DNA of the CDR3: TGCGCCACCAAACTAGCGGGGTCCTACAATGAGCAGTTCTTC. Residues: CATKLAGSYNEQFF. Supplemented by reference TRBV5-1 and TRBJ2-1, the full variable domain reads KAGVTQTPRYLIKTRGQQVTLSCSPISGHRSVSWYQQTPGQGLQFLFEYFSETQRNKGNFPGRFSGRQFSNSRSEMNVSTLELGDSALYLCATKLAGSYNEQFFGPGTRLTVL.

This clonotype was observed at least ten times. The V call is TRBV7-9, the J call TRBJ2-2; D not resolved. This CDR3 is built from 14 residues. From germline, CDR1 is SEHNR and CDR2 FQNEAQ (reference sequence). V dropped 9 bases and J dropped 1 base, with 12 bases sitting between them. CDR3 sequence: CASRSGQNTGELFF. In DNA form, the CDR3 reads TGTGCCAGTCGAAGTGGGCAGAACACCGGGGAGCTGTTTTTT.

This clonotype has a count of ten or more. The V call is TRBV11-1, the J call TRBJ2-1; 7 bases fit TRBD2. V gave up 5 bases and J gave up 12 bases; unmatched junction bases: 13. Germline CDR1 SGHAT, CDR2 FQDESV (reference sequence). CDR3 length: 14 residues. CDR3 amino acids: CASSLNGLSGTQFF. DNA of the CDR3: TGTGCCAGCAGCCTCAACGGCCTGAGCGGGACGCAGTTCTTC.

In its sample, this clonotype was seen a few times. The V gene is TRBV4-1, the J gene TRBJ2-7; 7 nucleotides line up with TRBD1. In germline, CDR1 is MGHRA, CDR2 YSYEKL. V lost 3 bases and J lost 2; bases outside the gene matches: 7. This CDR3 region has 15 residues. The CDR3 sequence: CASSHPGQRPYEQYF. The DNA for the CDR3 is TGCGCCAGCAGCCACCCGGGACAGAGACCCTACGAGCAGTACTTC.

This clonotype was counted ten times or more. The chain employs TRBV6-2 or TRBV6-3 and TRBJ2-7; 14 positions match TRBD2. From germline, CDR1 is MNHEY and CDR2 SVGEGT. The trim removed 0 bases at V and 4 bases at J, leaving 20 bases unmatched. The CDR3 loop spans 22 amino acids. The CDR3 sequence is CASSYSPPFGRTGLAGVYEQYF. Written as DNA, the CDR3 is TGTGCCAGCAGTTACTCGCCGCCATTTGGGAGGACGGGACTAGCGGGAGTTTACGAGCAGTACTTC.

J is TRBJ2-1 and V is TRBV5-1; possible D gene TRBD1, 7 bases. V was pared by 4 bases and J by 1 base, with 21 bases between. The germline V gene encodes CDR1 SGHRS and CDR2 YFSETQ. There are 18 residues in the CDR3. CDR3 amino acids: CASSLPGGGLISYNEQFF. The CDR3 nucleotides are TGCGCCAGCAGCCTTCCAGGGGGAGGATTAATTTCCTACAATGAGCAGTTCTTC.

This clonotype has only a few counts. V usage is TRBV29-1 and J usage is TRBJ2-3; 12 bases are a match to TRBD2. Trimming took 4 bases from V and 6 from J; bases not matched to a gene: 17. The germline V gene has CDR1 SQVTM and CDR2 ANQGSEA. CDR3 length equals 18 residues. CDR3 DNA: TGCAGCGTTGCCCGGGTGTTGGGGACTAGCGGGCCCTCGGATACGCAGTATTTT. Encoded protein: CSVARVLGTSGPSDTQYF.

V usage is TRBV10-3 and J usage is TRBJ2-1; 9 nucleotides match TRBD2. V lost 4 bases to trimming and J lost 0 bases; unmatched junction nucleotides: 4. Germline V gene sequence: CDR1 ENHRY, CDR2 SYGVKD. This CDR3 has 16 amino acids. The CDR3 is CAISASGTRSYNEQFF. DNA for the CDR3: TGTGCCATCAGTGCTAGCGGGACCCGCTCCTACAATGAGCAGTTCTTC.

On this clonotype: One base away lies a much larger clone, so this may be a sequencing read error. This chain links TRBV9 with TRBJ2-7; no clear D. This CDR3 has 14 residues. Germline V lookup: CDR1 SGDLS, CDR2 YYNGEE. DNA of the CDR3: TGTGCCAACAGCGTAGATCCAGCCTCCTACGAGCAGTACTTC. It specifies CANSVDPASYEQYF.

This clonotype appeared many times. Relative to the germline gene, one junction end is altered; a read error may explain this. The V call is TRBV18, the J call TRBJ1-2; D is unclear. Germline V gives CDR1 KGHSH, CDR2 LQKENI. The CDR3 runs 15 residues. The CDR3 sequence: CASSPRAPGNSGYTF. The CDR3 DNA is TGTGCCAGCTCACCCCGGGCCCCGGGGAACTCTGGCTACACCTTC.

This chain joins TRBV11-2 and TRBJ1-2; TRBD1 agrees at 8 bases. Looked up from germline, CDR1 is SGHAT and CDR2 is FQNNGV. The ends lost 1 base at V and 6 bases at J; junction bases unmatched: 7. CDR3 size: 15 residues. CDR3 DNA: TGTGCCAGCAGCTTAGCAGGGGGCGCTGGGGATGGCTACACCTTC. It codes for CASSLAGGAGDGYTF.

This clonotype has just a few counts. A much larger clone sits a single nucleotide away, making a read error possible. V is TRBV7-9 and J is TRBJ1-5; perhaps TRBD1 as D (5 bases). This CDR3 is 14 amino acids long. Germline-derived CDR1 and CDR2 are SEHNR and FQNEAQ (reference sequence). V was shortened by 1 base and J by 5 bases, with 9 bases between the two germline ends. The DNA for the CDR3 is TGTGCCAGCAGCTTAGGAGGGGCCCATCAGCCCCAGCATTTT. Its protein is CASSLGGAHQPQHF.